This is a list of T cell receptor beta chains from one sample in a study of T cell responses to AZD1222 COVID-19 vaccine. TCRdb keeps only in-frame clones here, not all; method: immunoSEQ multiplex PCR. This sample has about 120,000 clones, with around 94% found just once. Here the sequenced sample was peripheral blood, taken 28 days after the second AZD1222 dose. The receptor source for this set is an adult who received the AZD1222 COVID-19 vaccine. Both conserved end residues are part of each CDR3. A D gene is named only where the DNA matches it firmly. Only some rows state a clone size, as once, few, many or a class for expanded clones.

v_call	d_call	j_call	clone_size	cdr3_aa	cdr3_nt
TRBV3-1/TRBV3-2	.	TRBJ2-2	.	CASRIRGDPGELFF	TGTGCCAGCAGAATAAGGGGAGATCCGGGGGAGCTGTTTTTT
TRBV2	.	TRBJ1-2	.	CASSSSAGMDYGYTF	TGTGCCAGCAGTTCCTCGGCAGGAATGGACTATGGCTACACCTTC
TRBV12-3/TRBV12-4	.	TRBJ2-1	.	CASREGGEQFF	TGTGCCAGCAGGGAGGGTGGTGAGCAGTTCTTC
TRBV28	.	TRBJ2-3	.	CASSYRTNTDTQYF	TGTGCCAGCAGTTACAGGACTAACACAGATACGCAGTATTTT
TRBV6-5	.	TRBJ2-2	.	CASSRSVPNTGELFF	TGTGCCAGCAGTCGGAGTGTCCCGAACACCGGGGAGCTGTTTTTT
TRBV27	TRBD2	TRBJ2-7	.	CASRAPTSGKSYEQYF	TGTGCCAGCAGGGCCCCGACTAGCGGGAAATCCTACGAGCAGTACTTC
TRBV6-1	.	TRBJ1-2	.	CASIDGGPAGANYGYTF	TGTGCCAGCATTGACGGAGGCCCGGCAGGCGCGAACTATGGCTACACCTTC
TRBV4-1	.	TRBJ2-1	.	CASSHPRLVDEQFF	TGCGCCAGCAGCCACCCCCGGTTGGTCGATGAGCAGTTCTTC
TRBV5-1	TRBD1	TRBJ2-2	few	CASSFGQGALTGELFF	TGCGCCAGCAGCTTTGGACAGGGGGCGCTCACCGGGGAGCTGTTTTTT
TRBV28	TRBD2	TRBJ2-3	.	CASSLGKPSGKSTDTQYF	TGTGCCAGCAGTTTAGGGAAACCTAGCGGGAAAAGCACAGATACGCAGTATTTT
TRBV4-2	TRBD2	TRBJ2-1	.	CASSQELRTSGSVTYNEQFF	TGTGCCAGCAGCCAAGAATTGAGGACTAGCGGGAGTGTCACCTACAATGAGCAGTTCTTC
TRBV12-3/TRBV12-4	.	TRBJ2-3	.	CASSSGFTDTQYF	TGTGCCAGCAGTTCGGGCTTCACAGATACGCAGTATTTT
TRBV5-4	.	TRBJ1-1	.	CASSTLTGNTEAFF	TGTGCCAGCAGCACCTTAACAGGTAACACTGAAGCTTTCTTT
TRBV28	.	TRBJ1-6	.	CASRTGFEPLHF	TGTGCCAGCAGAACAGGGTTTGAACCCCTCCACTTT
TRBV10-1	TRBD2	TRBJ2-7	.	CASHRTSGRSSGTYEQYF	TGCGCCAGCCATAGGACTAGCGGGAGATCTTCGGGAACCTACGAGCAGTACTTC
TRBV4-1	TRBD1	TRBJ2-2	.	CASSQLDRGFLNTGELFF	TGCGCCAGCAGCCAGCTCGACAGGGGCTTCTTGAACACCGGGGAGCTGTTTTTT
TRBV6-5	.	TRBJ2-7	.	CASSSPSYEQYF	TGTGCCAGCAGTTCTCCGTCCTACGAGCAGTACTTC
TRBV9	.	TRBJ1-1	.	CASSAGGNTEAFF	TGTGCCAGCAGCGCCGGGGGGAACACTGAAGCTTTCTTT
TRBV18	.	TRBJ1-2	.	CASSSLQTYGYTF	TGTGCCAGCTCATCGCTACAGACCTATGGCTACACCTTC